The 27 T cell receptor beta chains presented below share a single source sample, sequenced in a study of control samples from healthy donors and cancer patients. Assay: immunoSEQ multiplex PCR; the TCRdb copy retains only in-frame clones and omits some. The table lists approximately 100,000 clones, roughly 80% of them singletons. Sequenced: PBMCs. These receptors were obtained from a man aged 70-80 years with lung cancer.

This clone was seen a handful of times. The CDR3 DNA follows: TGCAGCGTCGGGACAGCGAGCAGGAACTATGGCTACACCTTC. Translating gives CSVGTASRNYGYTF. V usage is TRBV29-1 and J usage is TRBJ1-2; TRBD1 aligns across 7 bases. After removal of 6 bases from V and 2 bases from J, the junction contained 9 bases not matched to a gene. Germline V gene lookup returns CDR1 SQVTM and CDR2 ANQGSEA. This CDR3 is 14 amino acids long.

The chain recombines TRBV29-1 with TRBJ1-2; 7 bases line up with TRBD1. The CDR3 length is 12 residues. The V gene end was trimmed by 1 base and the J gene end by 4 bases; junction bases not matched to a gene: 0. The germline V gene encodes CDR1 SQVTM and CDR2 ANQGSEA. Here the CDR3 reads CSVEAGGYGYTF. In nucleotides, the CDR3 is TGCAGCGTTGAAGCAGGGGGCTATGGCTACACCTTC.

This rearrangement joins TRBV15 to TRBJ1-2; D is undetermined. Trimming stripped 9 bases from V and 8 bases from J, with 16 bases between. This CDR3 spans 12 amino acids. CDR1 and CDR2 (germline): LNHNV, YYDKDF (reference sequence). CDR3 sequence (DNA): TGTGCCACTTCAACCCGGCTGGGAGGCTACACCTTC. Translation gives CATSTRLGGYTF.

The sample holds one count of this clone. The rearrangement links TRBV5-6 to TRBJ2-3, with D possibly TRBD1 on 6 matching bases. This CDR3 comprises 15 residues. Germline-derived CDR1 and CDR2 are SGHDT and YYEEEE. The V gene lost 1 base and the J gene lost 4 bases, with 13 bases spanning the gap. The chain's CDR3 is CASSLRGTRADTQYF. In DNA form, the CDR3 reads TGTGCCAGCAGCTTGAGGGGGACCAGGGCAGATACGCAGTATTTT.

The chain employs TRBV7-6 and TRBJ2-1, with 9 bases aligning to TRBD2. The V gene end was trimmed by 2 bases and the J gene end by 9 bases; junction bases not matched to a gene: 8. Germline V CDR1 and CDR2: SGHVS, FNYEAQ. The CDR3 totals 15 residues. This CDR3 reads CASSLRAAGGGEQFF. The CDR3 coding sequence is TGTGCCAGCAGCTTACGGGCAGCGGGGGGCGGTGAGCAGTTCTTC.

This clone was seen once. The chain employs TRBV2 and TRBJ1-5, with 8 nucleotides matching TRBD1. Germline values: CDR1 SNHLY, CDR2 FYNNEI. V shed 4 bases, J shed 10 bases, and the junction held 6 bases outside the gene matches. This CDR3 has 13 amino acids. The CDR3 sequence: CASSVQGEQPQHF. The CDR3 DNA follows: TGTGCCAGCAGTGTACAGGGGGAGCAACCCCAGCATTTT.

CDR3 amino acids: CATSDPARGPDTQYF. Written as DNA, the CDR3 is TGTGCCACCAGTGATCCGGCCAGGGGCCCAGATACGCAGTATTTT. The chain couples TRBV24-1 to TRBJ2-3, with D possibly matching TRBD1 (6 bases). Per germline, CDR1 KGHDR and CDR2 SFDVKD. The CDR3 consists of 15 residues. V lost 3 bases and J lost 4, with 13 bases in between.

The chain uses TRBV5-6 and TRBJ1-3; a possible D gene is TRBD1 (5 bases). This CDR3 has 15 amino acids. Germline CDR1 is SGHDT and CDR2 is YYEEEE. Between the trimmed V and J ends, which lost 2 bases and 0 bases, there was a span of 9 bases. The CDR3 DNA is TGTGCCAGCAGCTTACGGGGGAGCTCTGGAAACACCATATATTTT. Translating gives CASSLRGSSGNTIYF.

This clone came up a few times. V gene TRBV3-1 (or the pseudogene TRBV3-2) combines with J gene TRBJ2-5, with D tentatively TRBD1 (6 bases). CDR3 length: 17 amino acids. V was pared by 1 base and J by 7 bases, with 22 bases between. From germline, CDR1 is LGHDT and CDR2 YNNKEL (reference sequence). Written as DNA, the CDR3 is TGTGCCAGCAGCCAAGCGAGAGGGGGTTTGGGGGTCTGGACCCAGTACTTC. Translation gives CASSQARGGLGVWTQYF.

CDR3 in DNA: TGCGCCAGCAGTTCTCCCTCCCCGGCGGGGGGGTTCTACGAGCAGTACTTC. Translated, it gives CASSSPSPAGGFYEQYF. V and J are TRBV4-1 and TRBJ2-7; 9 bases are shared with TRBD2. Germline V gene data show CDR1 as MGHRA and CDR2 as YSYEKL. V trimming: 6 bases; J trimming: 3 bases; junction bases outside the gene matches: 15. The CDR3 covers 17 residues.

The chain links TRBV6-2 or TRBV6-3 to TRBJ2-1; 10 bases are shared with TRBD2. The CDR3 loop spans 15 amino acids. Looked up from germline, CDR1 is MNHEY and CDR2 is SVGEGT. V gave up 6 bases and J gave up 4 bases; unmatched junction bases: 6. CDR3 sequence (DNA): TGTGCCAGCAGCCGCGGACTAGCGGCTTACAATGAGCAGTTCTTC. Translating gives CASSRGLAAYNEQFF.

This chain's CDR3 is CASSAGEMNYGYTF. In DNA form, the CDR3 reads TGTGCCAGCAGTGCGGGGGAGATGAACTATGGCTACACCTTC. The chain couples TRBV2 to TRBJ1-2; D may be TRBD1 (5 bases). Germline loops: CDR1 SNHLY, CDR2 FYNNEI. CDR3 length: 14 amino acids. V was pared by 4 bases and J by 2 bases, with 11 bases between.

The V and J genes are TRBV20-1 and TRBJ2-3; no reliable D call. The CDR3 is made up of 13 amino acids. V was pared by 3 bases and J by 6 bases, with 13 bases between. CDR1 is DFQATT, CDR2 SNEGSKA, per germline (reference sequence). In DNA form, the CDR3 reads TGCAGTGCTAGTAAACCCGTTCCCGATACGCAGTATTTT. As protein: CSASKPVPDTQYF.

In its sample, this clone was seen once. The chain links TRBV14 to TRBJ2-5; 7 bases fit TRBD2. The CDR3 contains 15 residues. CDR1 and CDR2 (germline): SGHDN, FVKESK. V shed 3 bases and J 2 bases; nucleotides not matched to a gene: 6. As DNA, the CDR3 is TGTGCCAGCAGCCACGGGACGGGGGGACAAGAGACCCAGTACTTC. This encodes CASSHGTGGQETQYF.

This chain connects TRBV30 to TRBJ2-7; TRBD1 aligns across 7 bases. This CDR3 has 14 amino acids. CDR1 is GTSNPN, CDR2 SVGIG, per germline (reference sequence). The ends lost 1 base at V and 6 bases at J; junction bases unmatched: 9. CDR3 in DNA: TGTGCCTGGAGTGGTAGAGACAGGGCTGTCGAGCAGTACTTC. This codes for CAWSGRDRAVEQYF.

The gene calls are TRBV24-1 and TRBJ1-1; TRBD1 might be the D (5 bases). The V gene lost 4 bases and the J gene lost 0 bases, with 14 bases spanning the gap. CDR1 and CDR2 from the germline V gene are KGHDR and SFDVKD. This CDR3 region has 16 residues. CDR3 amino acids: CATSERQMHMNTEAFF. DNA for the CDR3: TGTGCCACCAGTGAAAGACAGATGCACATGAACACTGAAGCTTTCTTT.

This chain uses TRBV5-6 with TRBJ1-1; no clear D. The CDR3 contains 12 residues. V was shortened by 4 bases and J by 2 bases, with 6 bases between the two germline ends. CDR1 is SGHDT, CDR2 YYEEEE, per germline. The CDR3, as DNA: TGTGCCAGCAGCCACCGCAACACTGAAGCTTTCTTT. It specifies CASSHRNTEAFF.

This rearrangement joins TRBV29-1 to TRBJ2-7; D unresolved. Germline CDR1 and CDR2: SQVTM and ANQGSEA. There are 13 residues in the CDR3. The ends were cut back, 4 bases at V and 3 bases at J, with 13 bases in the middle. CDR3 in DNA: TGCAGCGTTGTGCGACCCGGTATCTACGAGCAGTACTTC. Its protein product is CSVVRPGIYEQYF.

This CDR3 is CASSEGRGGYEQYF. CDR3 nucleotide sequence: TGTGCCAGCAGTGAAGGGAGGGGGGGCTACGAGCAGTACTTC. The V and J genes are TRBV6-1 and TRBJ2-7, with a weak D call TRBD2 (7 bases). The germline CDR1 and CDR2 sequences are MNHNS and SASEGT. CDR3 length: 14 amino acids. Trimming shortened V by 1 base and J by 3 bases, and 10 bases separated the two germline ends.

The J gene is TRBJ2-1, the V gene TRBV3-1 (or the pseudogene TRBV3-2); 12 bases match TRBD2. Germline CDR1 and CDR2: LGHDT and YNNKEL (reference sequence). CDR3 length: 14 amino acids. Trimming cost V 5 bases and J 6 bases; bases outside gene matches: 2. This CDR3 reads CASSSSGGANEQFF. DNA for the CDR3: TGTGCCAGCAGCTCTAGCGGGGGGGCCAATGAGCAGTTCTTC.

The chain combines TRBV5-1 with TRBJ2-7; D possibly corresponds to TRBD2 (5 bases). Germline-derived CDR1 and CDR2 are SGHRS and YFSETQ. V was clipped by 2 bases and J by 5 bases, with 11 bases between them. The CDR3 loop spans 13 amino acids. DNA of the CDR3: TGCGCCAGCAGCTTAGGCCCGAGGGACGAGCAGTACTTC. This sequence encodes CASSLGPRDEQYF.

The CDR3 DNA sequence: TGTGCCTGGGCCCCAGAGGAGCAGACCCAGTACTTC. Translated, it gives CAWAPEEQTQYF. The genes are TRBV30 and TRBJ2-5; D unclear. V shed 5 bases and J shed 6 bases, with 13 bases lying between them. CDR3 length: 12 residues. In germline, CDR1 is GTSNPN, CDR2 SVGIG (reference sequence).

V and J are TRBV18 and TRBJ1-3; D uncertain. Looked up from germline, CDR1 is KGHSH and CDR2 is LQKENI. Trimming cost V 6 bases and J 0 bases, with 12 bases left between them. The CDR3 has 15 residues. CDR3 nucleotide sequence: TGTGCCAGCTCTCATGAAGCGAACTCTGGAAACACCATATATTTT. Residues: CASSHEANSGNTIYF.

V and J are TRBV27 and TRBJ2-5; unclear D gene. This CDR3 has 13 amino acids. CDR1 is MNHEY and CDR2 is SMNVEV in the germline V gene (reference sequence). Deletions cut 6 bases from V and 1 base from J, with 9 bases between. As DNA, the CDR3 is TGTGCCAGCAGCTCCCGCCCCCAAGAGACCCAGTACTTC. The encoded protein is CASSSRPQETQYF.

The chain employs TRBV5-8 and TRBJ2-3; D gene uncertain. V was trimmed by 0 bases and J by 0 bases, leaving 14 bases between them. The CDR3 covers 17 residues. CDR1 is SGHTS and CDR2 is YDEGEE in the germline V gene. CDR3 sequence reads: CASSLAVTRPSTDTQYF. CDR3 nucleotide sequence: TGTGCCAGCAGCTTGGCCGTGACAAGACCTAGCACAGATACGCAGTATTTT.

This clone was observed a handful of times. The genes are TRBV27 and TRBJ1-5, with D possibly matching TRBD1 (6 bases). The CDR3 contains 15 residues. Germline lookup yields CDR1 MNHEY and CDR2 SMNVEV (reference sequence). Trimming removed 9 bases at V and 1 base at J, with 16 bases between. For the CDR3, the DNA is TGTGCCAGTGGAAGGGGGGCTAGGAGCAATCAGCCCCAGCATTTT. It is translated as CASGRGARSNQPQHF.

The chain links TRBV19 to TRBJ1-1; D might be TRBD1 (5 bases). The CDR3 covers 15 residues. Germline V gene lookup returns CDR1 LNHDA and CDR2 SQIVND (reference sequence). Trimming shortened V by 6 bases and J by 1 base, and 15 bases separated the two germline ends. CDR3 sequence reads: CASSLQWGENTEAFF. Written as DNA, the CDR3 is TGTGCCAGTAGCCTTCAGTGGGGGGAGAACACTGAAGCTTTCTTT. The full variable domain, its missing parts supplied by reference TRBV19 and TRBJ1-1, is DGGITQSPKYLFRKEGQNVTLSCEQNLNHDAMYWYRQDPGQGLRLIYYSQIVNDFQKGDIAEGYSVSREKKESFPLTVTSAQKNPTAFYLCASSLQWGENTEAFFGQGTRLTVV.